The 14 T cell receptor beta chains below were found in one sample sequenced in a study of OX40 agonist ivuxolimab in advanced cancers. Produced via immunoSEQ multiplex PCR; TCRdb's table is partial and in-frame only. This table has over 75,000 clones, approximately 90% appearing once. Specimen: CD4+ or CD8+ T cells sorted from blood, collected in a trial of the OX40 agonist ivuxolimab. The receptors were sampled from an adult with an advanced solid tumor such as melanoma, head and neck, liver or kidney cancer.

This chain links TRBV20-1 with TRBJ2-7; no clear D gene. Germline V gene lookup returns CDR1 DFQATT and CDR2 SNEGSKA (reference sequence). V lost 0 bases, J lost 6 bases, and 6 bases lay in between. The CDR3 extends over 11 amino acids. The DNA of the CDR3 is TGCAGTGCTAGAGATCAGACCGAGCAGTACTTC. Protein product: CSARDQTEQYF.

The chain joins TRBV19 to TRBJ2-1; either TRBD1 or TRBD2 may fit D (5 bases each). Germline CDR1 is LNHDA and CDR2 is SQIVND (reference sequence). The CDR3 contains 14 residues. Trimming took off 7 bases at V and 1 base at J, with 11 bases between the two ends. CDR3 in DNA: TGTGCCAGTACCCGGGACGCATCCTACAATGAGCAGTTCTTC. Residues: CASTRDASYNEQFF.

This chain links TRBV15 with TRBJ2-5; 11 bases fit TRBD2. CDR1 is LNHNV and CDR2 is YYDKDF in the germline V gene (reference sequence). V was pared by 1 base and J by 4 bases, with 5 bases of the junction left unmatched. The CDR3 has 16 residues. This CDR3 is CATSRGTSGRSETQYF. The CDR3, as DNA: TGTGCCACCAGCAGAGGTACTAGCGGGAGATCAGAGACCCAGTACTTC.

The J gene is TRBJ1-1, the V gene TRBV29-1, with D possibly matching TRBD1 (5 bases). The germline V and J ends were trimmed by 7 bases and 11 bases, with 17 bases remaining between them. The CDR3 contains 11 residues. The germline V gene has CDR1 SQVTM and CDR2 ANQGSEA. The CDR3 sequence: CSANSRSGAFF. The CDR3 nucleotides are TGCAGCGCCAACTCTCGGTCAGGGGCTTTCTTT.

The rearrangement links TRBV19 to TRBJ2-7; either TRBD1 or TRBD2 may fit D (6 bases each). The CDR3 loop spans 16 amino acids. Germline V gene sequence: CDR1 LNHDA, CDR2 SQIVND (reference sequence). Trimming removed 4 bases from V and 1 base from J, with 17 bases in between. In DNA, the CDR3 is TGTGCCAGTAGTAGTATAGGGGGGACTCCTTCCTACGAGCAGTACTTC. Its translation: CASSSIGGTPSYEQYF.

The chain links TRBV11-3 to TRBJ2-3; D unresolved. V was shortened by 0 bases and J by 0 bases, with 7 bases between the two germline ends. The germline V gene has CDR1 SGHNT and CDR2 YENEEA. CDR3 size: 15 residues. The CDR3 loop is CASSLDTGSTDTQYF. CDR3 nucleotides: TGTGCCAGCAGCTTAGATACCGGAAGCACAGATACGCAGTATTTT.

V and J are TRBV6-6 and TRBJ1-3; D ambiguous. In germline, CDR1 is MNHNY, CDR2 SVGAGI (reference sequence). Deletions cut 10 bases from V and 4 bases from J, with 14 bases between. CDR3 length: 13 residues. The CDR3 reads CAITIPEGNTIYF. The CDR3 region has the DNA TGTGCCATTACTATCCCAGAGGGAAACACCATATATTTT.

The chain couples TRBV10-3 to TRBJ1-1, with 8 nucleotides matching TRBD1. CDR3 length equals 13 residues. CDR1 and CDR2 from the germline V gene are ENHRY and SYGVKD. The V gene end was trimmed by 5 bases and the J gene end by 6 bases; junction bases not matched to a gene: 5. CDR3 bases: TGTGCCATCAGTACTGGACAGGGCTCTGAAGCTTTCTTT. Translating it yields CAISTGQGSEAFF.

The rearrangement links TRBV5-4 to TRBJ1-1, with TRBD1 as a possible D gene (5 bases). Trimming cost V 3 bases and J 11 bases, with 20 bases left between them. This CDR3 has 14 amino acids. CDR1 SGHNT and CDR2 YYREEE come from the germline V gene (reference sequence). CDR3 protein: CASSSHQPGTHAFF. The CDR3 DNA is TGTGCCAGCAGCTCGCACCAACCCGGGACCCACGCTTTCTTT.

The rearrangement uses TRBV10-2 and TRBJ2-3, with D hard to call. Deletions cut 4 bases from V and 3 bases from J, with 8 bases between. CDR3 length: 13 amino acids. The germline V gene has CDR1 WSHSY and CDR2 SAAADI. The CDR3 spells CASSVQTTDTQYF. CDR3 in DNA: TGCGCCAGCAGTGTGCAGACTACAGATACGCAGTATTTT.

This chain connects TRBV19 to TRBJ2-1; 8 bases fit TRBD2. Per germline, CDR1 LNHDA and CDR2 SQIVND (reference sequence). The CDR3 runs 16 residues. V dropped 7 bases and J dropped 5; count of bases not matched to a gene: 13. CDR3 DNA sequence: TGTGCCAGTAAAAACGGGAGGGTCTTCACCGACAATGAGCAGTTCTTC. This codes for CASKNGRVFTDNEQFF.

The chain has TRBV5-5 and TRBJ1-5; 11 bases agree with TRBD1. The V gene's germline CDR1 is SGHKS and CDR2 YYEKEE (reference sequence). V lost 6 bases, J lost 6 bases, and 8 bases stayed unmatched. CDR3 length: 15 amino acids. CDR3 sequence: CASNSGDRGTQPQHF. CDR3 DNA sequence: TGTGCCAGCAACAGCGGGGACAGGGGGACTCAGCCCCAGCATTTT.

The chain joins TRBV7-2 to TRBJ1-1; D gene unclear. CDR1 is SGHTA, CDR2 FQGNSA, per germline. V lost 7 bases to trimming and J lost 1 base, with 13 bases between them. The CDR3 spans 14 residues. Here the CDR3 reads CASTWQRENTEAFF. CDR3 sequence (DNA): TGTGCCAGCACCTGGCAAAGGGAGAACACTGAAGCTTTCTTT. The whole variable domain, filled in from reference TRBV7-2 and TRBJ1-1, reads GAGVSQSPSNKVTEKGKDVELRCDPISGHTALYWYRQSLGQGLEFLIYFQGNSAPDKSGLPSDRFSAERTGGSVSTLTIQRTQQEDSAVYLCASTWQRENTEAFFGQGTRLTVV.

The chain is built from TRBV29-1 and TRBJ2-1; TRBD1 might be the D (6 bases). Looked up from germline, CDR1 is SQVTM and CDR2 is ANQGSEA. The CDR3 has 14 residues. V dropped 4 bases and J dropped 5 bases, with 15 bases sitting between them. The CDR3 nucleotides read TGCAGCGTTGTTTCCGGACAGACCCACAATGAGCAGTTCTTC. Its protein is CSVVSGQTHNEQFF.